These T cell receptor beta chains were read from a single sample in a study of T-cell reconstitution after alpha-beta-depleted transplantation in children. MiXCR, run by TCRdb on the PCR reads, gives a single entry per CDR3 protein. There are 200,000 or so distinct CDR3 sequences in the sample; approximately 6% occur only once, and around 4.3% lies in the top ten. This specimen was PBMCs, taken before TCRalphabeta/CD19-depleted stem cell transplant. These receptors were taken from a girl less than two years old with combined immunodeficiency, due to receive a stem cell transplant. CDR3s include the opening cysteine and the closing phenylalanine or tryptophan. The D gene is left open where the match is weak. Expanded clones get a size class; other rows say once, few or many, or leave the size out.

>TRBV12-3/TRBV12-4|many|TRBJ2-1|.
TGTGCCAGCAGCCTGGGACTTTACCTCAATGAGCAGTTCTTC
CASSLGLYLNEQFF
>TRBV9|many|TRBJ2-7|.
TGTGCCAGCAGTCCCGGGGATGGCGAGCAGTACTTC
CASSPGDGEQYF
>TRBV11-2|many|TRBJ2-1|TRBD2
TGTGCCAGCAGCCAAACTAGCGGGAGGGAGCGTGAGCAGTTCTTC
CASSQTSGREREQFF
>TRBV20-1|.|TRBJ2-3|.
TGCAGTGCTAGTGGAGGCGGACTCCCCACAGATACGCAGTATTTT
CSASGGGLPTDTQYF
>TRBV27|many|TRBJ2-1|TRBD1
TGTGCCAGCAGTCTGACAGGGGGTAGGAATGAGCAGTTCTTC
CASSLTGGRNEQFF
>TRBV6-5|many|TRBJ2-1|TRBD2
TGTGCCAGCAGTTACTCTCTACTGACTAGCGGGAGGTTTGAGCAGTTCTTC
CASSYSLLTSGRFEQFF
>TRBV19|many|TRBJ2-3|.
TGTGCCAGTAGTATGCCCGATGTGGTGAGAGATACGCAGTATTTT
CASSMPDVVRDTQYF
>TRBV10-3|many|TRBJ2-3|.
TGTGCCATCAGCGCGGACTCGTTGAGCCCCAGGACAGATACGCAGTATTTT
CAISADSLSPRTDTQYF
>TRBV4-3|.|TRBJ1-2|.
TGCGCCAGCAGCCAAGCCAGGATGCGTGGCTATGGCTACACCTTC
CASSQARMRGYGYTF
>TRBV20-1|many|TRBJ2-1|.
TGCAGTGCTAGGGCTGGGGCCCTTGTTTACAATGAGCAGTTCTTC
CSARAGALVYNEQFF